The 14 T cell receptor beta chains below all came from one sample that was sequenced in a study of cytomegalovirus exposure and HLA in healthy donors. PCR employed 60 Vbeta and 13 Jbeta primers. Sequencing was performed with immunoSEQ multiplex PCR; in TCRdb, only in-frame clones are kept and a portion is missing. Here the sample spans hundreds of thousands of clones, approximately 90% being singletons. The sample was PBMCs. Receptors originate from a woman under 30 in good health and CMV-seronegative.

This rearrangement joins TRBV7-4 to TRBJ2-7, with a tentative D call TRBD1 (6 bases). This CDR3 comprises 19 residues. Germline assignment: CDR1 SGHVT and CDR2 SQSDAQ. Trimming stripped 1 base from V and 0 bases from J, with 22 bases between. The CDR3 nucleotides read TGTGCCAGCAGCTTAGTAGGGTGGGGAAGCAGGGGCGGCTCCTACGAGCAGTACTTC. Protein sequence: CASSLVGWGSRGGSYEQYF.

The chain couples TRBV23-1 to TRBJ2-2, with TRBD1 as a possible D gene (6 bases). TRBV23-1 is classed as an ORF, of uncertain function. This CDR3 contains 16 residues. V was shortened by 0 bases and J by 3 bases, with 11 bases between the two germline ends. CDR3 DNA: TGCGCCAGCAGTCAATCGAGAACAGGGTACACCGGGGAGCTGTTTTTT. Translated, it gives CASSQSRTGYTGELFF.

The chain joins TRBV6-1 to TRBJ2-1; the match to TRBD2 covers 9 bases. Germline CDR1 is MNHNS and CDR2 is SASEGT. The CDR3 loop spans 15 amino acids. V shed 7 bases, J shed 2 bases, and the junction held 6 bases outside the gene matches. The CDR3 coding sequence is TGTGCCAGCATGGATAGCGGGAGAGCCTACAATGAGCAGTTCTTC. Translating it yields CASMDSGRAYNEQFF.

The chain employs TRBV6-5 and TRBJ2-2; D is perhaps TRBD2 (5 bases). CDR1 and CDR2 (germline): MNHEY, SVGAGI. Trimming removed 5 bases at V and 8 bases at J, with 12 bases between. The CDR3 has 13 amino acids. The CDR3 reads CASSPLATGELFF. CDR3 sequence (DNA): TGTGCCAGCAGTCCCCTAGCTACGGGGGAGCTGTTTTTT.

The V and J genes are TRBV18 and TRBJ2-1, with unresolved D. V was clipped by 4 bases and J by 12 bases, with 19 bases between them. This CDR3 has 14 residues. Germline CDR1 and CDR2: KGHSH and LQKENI. The CDR3: CASSQPSTRSGQFF. CDR3 nucleotides: TGTGCCAGCTCACAGCCCTCAACCCGGTCGGGGCAGTTCTTC. Full variable domain (rest looked up from reference TRBV18 and TRBJ2-1): NAGVMQNPRHLVRRRGQEARLRCSPMKGHSHVYWYRQLPEEGLKFMVYLQKENIIDESGMPKERFSAEFPKEGPSILRIQQVVRGDSAAYFCASSQPSTRSGQFFGPGTRLTVL.

The chain carries TRBV7-2 and TRBJ2-7, with 8 bases identical to TRBD2. Germline lookup yields CDR1 SGHTA and CDR2 FQGNSA. The CDR3 contains 16 residues. The V and J ends lost 4 bases and 2 bases, in that order; junction bases with no gene match: 10. In DNA, the CDR3 is TGTGCCAGCAGCTCAGCCCAGCGGGGGTCTCCCTACGAGCAGTACTTC. Encoded protein: CASSSAQRGSPYEQYF.

CDR3 DNA: TGTGCCAGCTCACCAGACAGAGAGACCCAGTACTTC. Protein sequence: CASSPDRETQYF. The V and J genes are TRBV18 and TRBJ2-5; the D gene is possibly TRBD1 (5 bases). Germline CDR1 is KGHSH and CDR2 is LQKENI. Trimming left V 2 bases short and J 4 bases short, with 5 bases between. This CDR3 is 12 amino acids long. Combining the CDR3 with reference TRBV18 and TRBJ2-5 gives the whole variable domain NAGVMQNPRHLVRRRGQEARLRCSPMKGHSHVYWYRQLPEEGLKFMVYLQKENIIDESGMPKERFSAEFPKEGPSILRIQQVVRGDSAAYFCASSPDRETQYFGPGTRLLVL.

The chain couples TRBV10-2 to TRBJ2-1, with a tentative D call TRBD2 (8 bases). Germline V gene sequence: CDR1 WSHSY, CDR2 SAAADI. V was cut by 0 bases and J by 8 bases, with 14 bases left in between. The CDR3 sequence is 15 residues long. This CDR3 is CASSESPGGGDEQFF. CDR3 coding DNA: TGCGCCAGCAGTGAGTCCCCGGGAGGGGGCGATGAGCAGTTCTTC.

Turning to this clone: One junction end disagrees with the germline gene, perhaps due to a read error. This chain connects TRBV5-6 to TRBJ2-5, with D perhaps TRBD2 (5 bases). There are 16 residues in the CDR3. Germline V CDR1 and CDR2: SGHDT, YYEEEE. The CDR3 sequence: CAGSSLGSLGEETQYF. The CDR3 DNA sequence: TGTGCCGGCAGCTCTTTGGGCTCTCTGGGAGAGGAGACCCAGTACTTC.

The J gene is TRBJ1-4, the V gene TRBV9, with 10 bases aligning to TRBD1. Germline CDR1 and CDR2: SGDLS and YYNGEE. The CDR3 totals 10 residues. The CDR3 loop reads CETGGEKLFF. The CDR3 nucleotides read TGTGAGACAGGGGGCGAAAAACTGTTTTTT.

V gene TRBV29-1 combines with J gene TRBJ1-2; TRBD1 matches at 11 bases. Germline lookup yields CDR1 SQVTM and CDR2 ANQGSEA. J lost 5 bases, V lost 6 bases, and 8 bases had no gene match. The CDR3 is 14 residues long. CDR3 DNA: TGCAGCGTGAAACGCGGGACAGGGGGTTATGGCTACACCTTC. Its protein is CSVKRGTGGYGYTF.

The chain links TRBV19 to TRBJ2-3; 12 bases are shared with TRBD2. The CDR3 is 18 residues long. V shed 5 bases and J 0 bases; nucleotides not matched to a gene: 9. Germline V CDR1 and CDR2: LNHDA, SQIVND (reference sequence). CDR3 loop: CASSLPTSGRPSTDTQYF. DNA for the CDR3: TGTGCCAGTAGTCTTCCGACTAGCGGGAGACCTAGCACAGATACGCAGTATTTT. Full variable domain (rest looked up from reference TRBV19 and TRBJ2-3): DGGITQSPKYLFRKEGQNVTLSCEQNLNHDAMYWYRQDPGQGLRLIYYSQIVNDFQKGDIAEGYSVSREKKESFPLTVTSAQKNPTAFYLCASSLPTSGRPSTDTQYFGPGTRLTVL.

The chain couples TRBV7-2 to TRBJ2-5; 8 bases line up with TRBD2. The V gene end was trimmed by 5 bases and the J gene end by 9 bases; junction bases not matched to a gene: 11. CDR1 is SGHTA, CDR2 FQGNSA, per germline. This CDR3 is 14 amino acids long. Here the CDR3 DNA reads TGTGCCAGCAGCCGCCCTGACAGGCGGGGGGCCCAGTACTTC. As protein: CASSRPDRRGAQYF.

This chain joins TRBV6-5 and TRBJ2-2; D remains unclear. V was pared by 4 bases and J by 2 bases, with 5 bases between. Germline V gene sequence: CDR1 MNHEY, CDR2 SVGAGI. The CDR3 has 13 amino acids. This CDR3 is CASSFLNTGELFF. CDR3 in DNA: TGTGCCAGCAGTTTCCTAAACACCGGGGAGCTGTTTTTT.